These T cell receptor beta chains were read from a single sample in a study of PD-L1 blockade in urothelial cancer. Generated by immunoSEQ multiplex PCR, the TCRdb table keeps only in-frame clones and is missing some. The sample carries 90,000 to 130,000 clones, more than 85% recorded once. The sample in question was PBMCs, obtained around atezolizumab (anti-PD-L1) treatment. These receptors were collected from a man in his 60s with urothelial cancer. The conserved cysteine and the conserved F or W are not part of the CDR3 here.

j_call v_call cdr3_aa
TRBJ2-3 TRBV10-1 ASSDPPGGLDTQY
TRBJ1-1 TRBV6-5 ASRVGSSEAF
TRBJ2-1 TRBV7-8 ASSLVLGGLGEQF
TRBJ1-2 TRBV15 ATSRDRTGGYT
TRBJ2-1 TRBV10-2 ASGQSSSYNEQF
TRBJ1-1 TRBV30 AWITGTVNTEAF
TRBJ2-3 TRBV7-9 ASSLGGLAGGSTDTQY
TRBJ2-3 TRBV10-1 ASSGGMIQGAGDTQY
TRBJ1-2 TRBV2 ASSEASGEGYGYT
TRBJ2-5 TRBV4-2 ASSQEAGRMETQY
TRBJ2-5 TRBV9 ASSTGGFETQY
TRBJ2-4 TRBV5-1 ASSLEGGQGGQNIQY
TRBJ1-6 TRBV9 ASSSPRGQGVNSPLH
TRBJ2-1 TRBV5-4 ASSLDQASYNEQF
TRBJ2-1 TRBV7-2 ASSLRPSGFLNEQF
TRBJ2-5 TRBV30 AWTGGSETQY
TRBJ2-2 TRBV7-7 ASSSTSGTGLVPGELF
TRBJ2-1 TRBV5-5 ASSLNLAGDDEQF
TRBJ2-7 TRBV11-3 ASSRTGGDEQY
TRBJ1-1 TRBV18 ASSPGRGLGEAF
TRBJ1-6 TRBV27 ATKPEGTGYNSPLH
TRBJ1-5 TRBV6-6 ASSLQGARSQPQH
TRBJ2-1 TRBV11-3 ASSLVGSGSGEQF
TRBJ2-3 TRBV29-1 SVGAGGPEDTQY
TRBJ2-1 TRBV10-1 ASSSGTSPTNEQF
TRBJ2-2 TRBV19 ASSISPRGTGELF
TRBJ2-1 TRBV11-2 ASSRGAGRQYNEQF
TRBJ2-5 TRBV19 ASSIGRGSGETQY
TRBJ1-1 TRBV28 ATDRHGTEAF
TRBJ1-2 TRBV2 ASSLLESGQGYGYT
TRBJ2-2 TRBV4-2 ASSRGTSGDANTGELF
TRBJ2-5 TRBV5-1 ASSSSRGLRKETQY
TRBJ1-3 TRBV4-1 ASSQGTGSGNTIY
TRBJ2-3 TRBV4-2 ASSLGIPGLNTDTQY
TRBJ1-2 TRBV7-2 ASTSSVVAGGGGYT
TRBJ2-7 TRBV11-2 ASSLSTSGNEQY
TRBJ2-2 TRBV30 AWSRITGELF
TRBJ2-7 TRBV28 ASSSPSGRVYEQY
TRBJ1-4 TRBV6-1 ASSEGTYEKLF
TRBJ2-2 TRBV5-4 ASSLEGLSAGELF
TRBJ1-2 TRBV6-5 ASRGQWEAGYT
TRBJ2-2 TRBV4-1 ASSQGLAGVWTGELF
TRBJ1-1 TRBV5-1 ASSPTGGSEAF
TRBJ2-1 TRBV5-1 ASSWDGQGNEQF
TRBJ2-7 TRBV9 ASSSPRGSGGTNEQY
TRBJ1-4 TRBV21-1 ASIHLAPEKLF
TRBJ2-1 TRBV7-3 ASSLGPLGRNEQF
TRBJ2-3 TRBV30 AWRLAGGVTQY
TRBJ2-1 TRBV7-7 ASSQGTGGMDEQF
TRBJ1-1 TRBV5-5 ASSLGGLMNTEAF
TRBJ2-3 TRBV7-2 ASSTYPGQGGYTQY
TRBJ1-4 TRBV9 ASSPGQGVPRANEKLF